These T cell receptor beta chains were read from a single sample in a study of blood T cells in healthy people across ages. TCRdb reanalysed the 5' RACE reads using MiXCR and keeps one entry per CDR3 protein. Among approximately 770,000 distinct CDR3 sequences listed, roughly 50% were seen once. The sample was blood. The source of these receptors is a man in his thirties or forties in good health. Both conserved end residues are part of each CDR3. A D gene is named only where the DNA matches it firmly. Expanded clones are given a class, and other clones once, few, many or no size at all.

D,size,J,V,DNA,CDR3
NA,NA,TRBJ1-2,TRBV7-9,TGTGCCAGCAGCCAGGGAGGGGATGGAGTTCTTTATGGCTACACCTTC,CASSQGGDGVLYGYTF
NA,NA,TRBJ2-5,TRBV20-1,TGCAGTGCTAGAGAGGTGCGATTCTACAATGAGCAGTACTTC,CSAREVRFYNEQYF
TRBD1,NA,TRBJ1-1,TRBV6-2/TRBV6-3,TGTGCCATCAGGGGGGAGGGCGGAGGAACTGAAGCTTTCTTT,CAIRGEGGGTEAFF
NA,NA,TRBJ1-2,TRBV7-9,TGTGCCAGCCCTAACCCCCGTAACTATGGCTACACCTTC,CASPNPRNYGYTF
NA,few,TRBJ2-1,TRBV11-2,TGTGCCAGCAGCTCCGGAGGGCCCACTCGGAAGCGGTTCTTC,CASSSGGPTRKRFF
TRBD1,NA,TRBJ2-7,TRBV5-1,TGCGCCAGCAGCTTGGAGGGACAGGGAAGCGACGAGCAGTACTTC,CASSLEGQGSDEQYF
NA,once,TRBJ1-1,TRBV2,TGTGCCAGCAGTCCCCGTGAGCTGGCTTTCTTT,CASSPRELAFF
TRBD2,NA,TRBJ2-5,TRBV20-1,TGCAGTGTGGCGGGGGGGCTCGGAGAGACCCAGTACTTC,CSVAGGLGETQYF
NA,NA,TRBJ2-5,TRBV2,TGTGCCAGCAATGGGAAGTGGTCGGAGACCCAGTACTTC,CASNGKWSETQYF
TRBD1,NA,TRBJ2-7,TRBV11-1,TGTGCCAGCAGCTTAGTGGGACAGGGGGACTACGAGCAGTACTTC,CASSLVGQGDYEQYF
TRBD1,once,TRBJ1-2,TRBV18,TGTGCCAGCTCACCGGCCCCCGTCGGACAGGGGGGATACACCTTC,CASSPAPVGQGGYTF
NA,NA,TRBJ2-6,TRBV6-5,TGTGCCAGCAGACCAGCCCCTGGGGCCAACGTCCTGACTTTC,CASRPAPGANVLTF
NA,many,TRBJ2-7,TRBV24-1,TGTGCCACCAGTGATAGCAGGGACGCCGGGGGCGAGCAGTACTTC,CATSDSRDAGGEQYF
NA,NA,TRBJ2-5,TRBV20-1,TGCAGTGCCCTCCATCAGGGCGGAGGCGAGACCCAGTACTTC,CSALHQGGGETQYF
NA,few,TRBJ2-5,TRBV14,TGTGCCAGCAGCCACCAAAGAAGCGAGCTGGAGACCCAGTACTTC,CASSHQRSELETQYF
NA,NA,TRBJ2-3,TRBV3-1,TGTGCCAGCAGCCAAGATTGGAGTCGGACGGATACGCAGTATTTT,CASSQDWSRTDTQYF
NA,NA,TRBJ2-5,TRBV30,TGTGCTGGGGGCCGGGAGTACAATGAGCAGTACTTC,CAGGREYNEQYF
TRBD1,NA,TRBJ1-5,TRBV19,TGTGCCAGTAGTATAGACGGACAGGTAGATCAGCCCCAGCATTTT,CASSIDGQVDQPQHF